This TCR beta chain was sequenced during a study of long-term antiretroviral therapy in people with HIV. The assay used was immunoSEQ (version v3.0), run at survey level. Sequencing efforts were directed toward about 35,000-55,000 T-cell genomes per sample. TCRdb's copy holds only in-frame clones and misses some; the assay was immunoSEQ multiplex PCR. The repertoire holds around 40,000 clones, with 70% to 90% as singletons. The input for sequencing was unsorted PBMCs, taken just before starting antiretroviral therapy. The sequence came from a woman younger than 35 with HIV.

CDR3 residues: CASSVDLSGRASAGANVLTF. The CDR3 DNA sequence: TGTGCCAGCAGCGTAGATCTAAGCGGGAGGGCTAGCGCTGGGGCCAACGTCCTGACTTTC. V is TRBV9 and J is TRBJ2-6; 10 bases align to TRBD2. CDR3 length: 20 amino acids. Germline-derived CDR1 and CDR2 are SGDLS and YYNGEE. V lost 0 bases and J lost 2; bases outside the gene matches: 11.